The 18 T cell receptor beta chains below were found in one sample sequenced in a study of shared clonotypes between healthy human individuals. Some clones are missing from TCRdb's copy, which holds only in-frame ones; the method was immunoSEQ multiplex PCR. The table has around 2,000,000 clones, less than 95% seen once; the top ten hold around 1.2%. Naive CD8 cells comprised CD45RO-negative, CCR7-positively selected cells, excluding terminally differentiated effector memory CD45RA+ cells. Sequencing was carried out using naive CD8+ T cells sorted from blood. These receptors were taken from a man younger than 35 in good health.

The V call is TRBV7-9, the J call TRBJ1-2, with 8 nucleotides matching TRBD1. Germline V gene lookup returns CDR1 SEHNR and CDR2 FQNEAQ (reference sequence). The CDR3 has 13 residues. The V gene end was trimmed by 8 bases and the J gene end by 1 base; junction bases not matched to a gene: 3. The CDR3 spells CASGQGGNYGYTF. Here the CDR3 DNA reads TGTGCCAGCGGACAGGGTGGTAACTATGGCTACACCTTC. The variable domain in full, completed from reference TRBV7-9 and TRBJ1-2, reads DTGVSQNPRHKITKRGQNVTFRCDPISEHNRLYWYRQTLGQGPEFLTYFQNEAQLEKSRLLSDRFSAERPKGSFSTLEIQRTEQGDSAMYLCASGQGGNYGYTFGSGTRLTVV.

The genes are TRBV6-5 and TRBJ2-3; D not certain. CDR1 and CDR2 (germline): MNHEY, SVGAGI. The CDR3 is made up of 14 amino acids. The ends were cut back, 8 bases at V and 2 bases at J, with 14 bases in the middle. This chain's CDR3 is CASARASNTDTQYF. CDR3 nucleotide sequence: TGTGCCAGCGCACGCGCATCAAACACAGATACGCAGTATTTT.

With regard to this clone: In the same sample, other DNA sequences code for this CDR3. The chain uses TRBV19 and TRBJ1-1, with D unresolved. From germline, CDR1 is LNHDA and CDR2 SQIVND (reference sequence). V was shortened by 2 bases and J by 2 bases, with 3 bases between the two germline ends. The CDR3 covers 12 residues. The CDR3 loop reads CASSISNTEAFF. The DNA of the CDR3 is TGTGCCAGTAGTATATCAAACACTGAAGCTTTCTTT.

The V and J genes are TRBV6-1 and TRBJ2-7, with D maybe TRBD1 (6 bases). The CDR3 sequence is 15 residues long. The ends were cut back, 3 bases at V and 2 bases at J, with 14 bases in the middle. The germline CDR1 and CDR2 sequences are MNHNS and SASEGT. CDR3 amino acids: CASSEEGQRTYEQYF. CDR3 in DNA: TGTGCCAGCAGTGAGGAAGGACAGCGAACCTACGAGCAGTACTTC.

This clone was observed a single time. Here the CDR3 reads CASRMLVRSEAFF. The CDR3 DNA reads TGTGCCAGCAGGATGTTGGTAAGATCTGAAGCTTTCTTT. The chain links TRBV7-9 to TRBJ1-1; D gene uncertain. CDR1 is SEHNR, CDR2 FQNEAQ, per germline (reference sequence). The CDR3 sequence is 13 residues long. Trimming took off 6 bases at V and 6 bases at J, with 14 bases between the two ends.

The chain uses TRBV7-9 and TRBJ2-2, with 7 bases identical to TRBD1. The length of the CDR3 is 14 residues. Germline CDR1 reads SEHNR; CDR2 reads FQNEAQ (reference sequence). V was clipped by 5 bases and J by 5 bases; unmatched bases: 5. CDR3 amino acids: CASSPWTGTGELFF. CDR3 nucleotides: TGTGCCAGCAGCCCTTGGACAGGTACCGGGGAGCTGTTTTTT.

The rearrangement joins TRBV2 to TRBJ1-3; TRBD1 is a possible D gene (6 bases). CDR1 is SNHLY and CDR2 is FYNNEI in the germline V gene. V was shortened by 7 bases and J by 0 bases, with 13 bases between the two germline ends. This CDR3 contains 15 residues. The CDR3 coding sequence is TGTGCCAGCAAAGAGGACAGCTCCTCTGGAAACACCATATATTTT. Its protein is CASKEDSSSGNTIYF.

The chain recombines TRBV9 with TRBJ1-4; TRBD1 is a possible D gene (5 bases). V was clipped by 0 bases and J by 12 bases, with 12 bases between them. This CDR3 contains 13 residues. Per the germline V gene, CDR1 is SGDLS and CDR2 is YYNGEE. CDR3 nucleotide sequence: TGTGCCAGCAGCGTAGAAGGGACTCGGGAACTGTTTTTT. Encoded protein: CASSVEGTRELFF.

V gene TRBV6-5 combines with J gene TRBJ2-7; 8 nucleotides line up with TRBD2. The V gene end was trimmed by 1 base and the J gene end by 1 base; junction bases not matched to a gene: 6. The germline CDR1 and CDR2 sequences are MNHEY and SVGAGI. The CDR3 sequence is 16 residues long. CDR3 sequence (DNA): TGTGCCAGCAGTTACTTGGCGGGGGGCATGTCCTACGAGCAGTACTTC. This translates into CASSYLAGGMSYEQYF.

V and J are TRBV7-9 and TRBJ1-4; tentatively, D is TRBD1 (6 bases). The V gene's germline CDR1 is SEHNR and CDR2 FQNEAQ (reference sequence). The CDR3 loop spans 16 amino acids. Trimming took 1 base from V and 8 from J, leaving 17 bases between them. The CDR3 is CASSLDRVVAGEKLFF. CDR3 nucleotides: TGTGCCAGCAGCTTAGACAGGGTGGTGGCGGGCGAAAAACTGTTTTTT.

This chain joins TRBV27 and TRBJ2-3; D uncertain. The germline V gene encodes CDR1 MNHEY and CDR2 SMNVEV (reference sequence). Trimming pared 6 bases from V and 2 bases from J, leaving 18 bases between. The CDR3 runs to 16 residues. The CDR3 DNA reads TGTGCCAGCAGCCCGAGGACCGCGCGCAACACAGATACGCAGTATTTT. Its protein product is CASSPRTARNTDTQYF.

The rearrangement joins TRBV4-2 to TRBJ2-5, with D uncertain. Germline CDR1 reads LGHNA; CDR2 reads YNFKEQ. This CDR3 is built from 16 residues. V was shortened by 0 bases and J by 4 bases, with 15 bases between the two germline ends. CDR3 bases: TGTGCCAGCAGCCAAGAAATCGGGTGGGCGTTAGAGACCCAGTACTTC. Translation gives CASSQEIGWALETQYF.

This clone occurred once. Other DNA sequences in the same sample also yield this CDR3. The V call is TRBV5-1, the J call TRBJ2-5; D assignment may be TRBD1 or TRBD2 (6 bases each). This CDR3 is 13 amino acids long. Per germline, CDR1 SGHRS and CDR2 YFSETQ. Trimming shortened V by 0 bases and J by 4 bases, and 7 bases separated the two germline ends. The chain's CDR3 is CASSLGGAETQYF. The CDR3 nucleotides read TGCGCCAGCAGCTTGGGGGGGGCAGAGACCCAGTACTTC.

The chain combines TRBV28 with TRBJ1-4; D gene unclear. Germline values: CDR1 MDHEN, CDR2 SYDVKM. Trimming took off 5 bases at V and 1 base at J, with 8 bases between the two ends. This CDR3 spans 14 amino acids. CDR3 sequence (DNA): TGTGCCAGCAGTCGCCCCGGAACTAATGAAAAACTGTTTTTT. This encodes CASSRPGTNEKLFF.

The CDR3 DNA sequence: TGTGCCAGTATGGACACCTCCTCCTATAATTCACCCCTCCACTTT. This gives the protein CASMDTSSYNSPLHF. This rearrangement joins TRBV19 to TRBJ1-6; a weak D match, TRBD1 (5 bases). V gave up 7 bases and J gave up 0 bases, with 10 bases separating them. Germline V gene data show CDR1 as LNHDA and CDR2 as SQIVND (reference sequence). The CDR3 is 15 residues long.

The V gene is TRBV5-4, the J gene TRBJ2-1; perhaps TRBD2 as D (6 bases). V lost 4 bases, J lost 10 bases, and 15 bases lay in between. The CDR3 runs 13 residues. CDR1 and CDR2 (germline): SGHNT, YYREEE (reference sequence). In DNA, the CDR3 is TGTGCCAGCAGCGATATAGCGGCGGACGAGCAGTTCTTC. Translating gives CASSDIAADEQFF.

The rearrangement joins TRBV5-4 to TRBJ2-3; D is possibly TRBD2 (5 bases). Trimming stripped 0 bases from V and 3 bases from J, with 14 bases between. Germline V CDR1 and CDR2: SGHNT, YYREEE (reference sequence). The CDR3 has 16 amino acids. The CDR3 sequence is CASSLDSGPGTDTQYF. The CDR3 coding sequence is TGTGCCAGCAGCTTGGACTCCGGGCCGGGGACAGATACGCAGTATTTT.

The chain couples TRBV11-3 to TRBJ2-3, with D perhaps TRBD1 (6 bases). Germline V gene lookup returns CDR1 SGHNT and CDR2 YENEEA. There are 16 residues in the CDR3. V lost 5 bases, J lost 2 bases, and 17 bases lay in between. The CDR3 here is CASSPGGTGTTDTQYF. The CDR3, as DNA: TGTGCCAGCAGCCCCGGAGGCACAGGGACCACAGATACGCAGTATTTT.